This TCR beta chain is drawn from a study of blood T cell repertoires in COVID-19. Study at large: T cells, B-cell-depleted T cells, or PBMCs supplied cDNA or gDNA.

This clone has only one observation. Original data processing: By means of reference gene primer amplification, nucleated cell counts were estimated. Using immunoSEQ multiplex PCR, the repertoire was profiled, and TCRdb retains in-frame clones only, with some absent. V and J calls and clone size follow that table, whereas D and trimming were derived from the DNA. The sample records 130,000 to 150,000 clones, around nine tenths being singletons. The ends lost 1 base at V and 5 bases at J; junction bases unmatched: 10. Germline V gene data show CDR1 as KGHSH and CDR2 as LQKENI. The CDR3 contains 17 residues.

The chain combines TRBV18 with TRBJ2-2, with 7 bases matching TRBD1. This sequence originates from a woman between 50 and 59 years old with active or convalescent COVID-19. The source material was peripheral blood. CDR3 coding DNA: TGTGCCAGCTCACCACTCTCCGGACAGGTGATTACCGGGGAGCTGTTTTTT. Protein: CASSPLSGQVITGELFF.